These T cell receptor beta chains were read from a single sample in a study of control samples from healthy donors and cancer patients. Profiled with immunoSEQ multiplex PCR; TCRdb holds only in-frame clones, not every one. The sample yields 75,000 to 95,000 clones, 65% to 85% seen once. The sequenced sample consisted of PBMCs. These TCRs come from a man in his 70s with lung cancer. CDR3s include the opening cysteine and the closing phenylalanine or tryptophan. The order of the fields is V gene, J gene, CDR3 length, CDR3 protein.

V: TRBV9; J: TRBJ1-3; length: 14; CDR3: CASGSAGNGNTIYF
V: TRBV6-5; J: TRBJ1-1; length: 13; CDR3: CASRGGVDTEAFF
V: TRBV6-5; J: TRBJ1-4; length: 14; CDR3: CASSYRTNNEKLFF
V: TRBV30; J: TRBJ1-2; length: 12; CDR3: CAWTGGNYGYTF
V: TRBV29-1; J: TRBJ1-1; length: 12; CDR3: CSGATGKPEAFF
V: TRBV12-3/TRBV12-4; J: TRBJ2-3; length: 13; CDR3: CASSQEGTDTQYF
V: TRBV12-1; J: TRBJ1-6; length: 13; CDR3: CASSSVINSPLHF
V: TRBV4-1; J: TRBJ2-7; length: 15; CDR3: CASSQGAEQFYEQYF
V: TRBV19; J: TRBJ1-2; length: 15; CDR3: CASSIQAPVNYGYTF
V: TRBV3-1/TRBV3-2; J: TRBJ1-3; length: 17; CDR3: CASSHPLTSFSGNTIYF
V: TRBV7-2; J: TRBJ2-2; length: 15; CDR3: CASSLVSPGTGELFF
V: TRBV1; J: TRBJ2-6; length: 18; CDR3: CTSSPKRGESSGANVLTF
V: TRBV28; J: TRBJ1-2; length: 18; CDR3: CASSHVRGDPRFNYGYTF
V: TRBV7-8; J: TRBJ2-1; length: 16; CDR3: CASSLPASGEYNEQFF
V: TRBV5-6; J: TRBJ1-3; length: 13; CDR3: CASSLTAGNTIYF
V: TRBV28; J: TRBJ2-2; length: 12; CDR3: CASTRTIGELFF
V: TRBV11-1; J: TRBJ1-6; length: 16; CDR3: CASSLEPGQGNSPLHF
V: TRBV28; J: TRBJ1-2; length: 13; CDR3: CASSTGGGYGYTF
V: TRBV6-2/TRBV6-3; J: TRBJ2-7; length: 14; CDR3: CASSRFSGGYEQYF
V: TRBV28; J: TRBJ1-1; length: 13; CDR3: CASSFRRNTEAFF
V: TRBV4-3; J: TRBJ2-6; length: 18; CDR3: CASSQSTGTYSGANVLTF
V: TRBV30; J: TRBJ1-1; length: 14; CDR3: CAWREPGQTTEAFF
V: TRBV30; J: TRBJ1-6; length: 14; CDR3: CACPGTLNNSPLHF
V: TRBV28; J: TRBJ1-2; length: 14; CDR3: CASSLRHRGYGYTF
V: TRBV9; J: TRBJ1-3; length: 16; CDR3: CASSVEASISGNTIYF
V: TRBV10-1; J: TRBJ1-6; length: 14; CDR3: CASSEAGRNSPLHF
V: TRBV18; J: TRBJ1-2; length: 17; CDR3: CASSFQEEHRGRSGYTF
V: TRBV30; J: TRBJ2-2; length: 15; CDR3: CAWGGQGAIAGELFF
V: TRBV15; J: TRBJ1-6; length: 16; CDR3: CATSRDLEPDNSPLHF
V: TRBV3-1/TRBV3-2; J: TRBJ2-1; length: 16; CDR3: CASSGGGARPNNEQFF
V: TRBV19; J: TRBJ1-2; length: 13; CDR3: CASSRAGAMGYTF
V: TRBV5-1; J: TRBJ2-7; length: 14; CDR3: CASSLSFFSYEQYF
V: TRBV7-9; J: TRBJ2-7; length: 16; CDR3: CASSLGASGGASEQYF
V: TRBV3-1/TRBV3-2; J: TRBJ2-2; length: 17; CDR3: CASSQELWGTATGELFF
V: TRBV19; J: TRBJ2-1; length: 15; CDR3: CASSIASGGVNEQFF
V: TRBV9; J: TRBJ2-4; length: 19; CDR3: CASSAQPGATGTAKNIQYF
V: TRBV11-3; J: TRBJ1-2; length: 15; CDR3: CASSRGTGKDDGYTF
V: TRBV3-1/TRBV3-2; J: TRBJ2-7; length: 15; CDR3: CASSLQTLRSYEQYF
V: TRBV5-8; J: TRBJ2-2; length: 16; CDR3: CASSRGGGANTGELFF
V: TRBV7-2; J: TRBJ2-1; length: 15; CDR3: CASSGGGDRYNEQFF
V: TRBV2; J: TRBJ2-2; length: 16; CDR3: CASSTSGGQSTGELFF
V: TRBV7-6; J: TRBJ2-1; length: 14; CDR3: CASSGTDNYNEQFF
V: TRBV24-1; J: TRBJ2-3; length: 15; CDR3: CATSESKLPTDTQYF
V: TRBV9; J: TRBJ1-4; length: 15; CDR3: CASSGGGASNEKLFF
V: TRBV15; J: TRBJ2-5; length: 16; CDR3: CATSRVSGGAWETQYF
V: TRBV27; J: TRBJ2-3; length: 17; CDR3: CASSLLAGGPSTDTQYF